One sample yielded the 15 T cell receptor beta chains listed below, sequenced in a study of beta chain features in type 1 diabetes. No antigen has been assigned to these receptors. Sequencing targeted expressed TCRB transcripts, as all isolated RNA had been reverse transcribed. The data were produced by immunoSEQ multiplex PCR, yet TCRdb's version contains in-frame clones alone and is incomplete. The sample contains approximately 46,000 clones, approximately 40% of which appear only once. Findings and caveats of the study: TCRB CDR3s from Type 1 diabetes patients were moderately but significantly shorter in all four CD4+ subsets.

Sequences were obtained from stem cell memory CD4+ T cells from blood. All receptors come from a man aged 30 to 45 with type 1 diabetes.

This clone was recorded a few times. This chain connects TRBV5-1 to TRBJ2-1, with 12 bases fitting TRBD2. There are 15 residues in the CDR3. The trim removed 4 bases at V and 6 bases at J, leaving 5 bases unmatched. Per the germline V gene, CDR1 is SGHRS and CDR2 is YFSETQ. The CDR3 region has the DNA TGCGCCAGCAGCAGGGGACTAGCGGGCCGCAATGAGCAGTTCTTC. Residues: CASSRGLAGRNEQFF.

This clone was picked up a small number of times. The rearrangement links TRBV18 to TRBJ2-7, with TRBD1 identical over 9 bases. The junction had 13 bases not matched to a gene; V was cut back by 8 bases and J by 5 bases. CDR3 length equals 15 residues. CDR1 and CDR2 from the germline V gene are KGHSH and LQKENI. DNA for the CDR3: TGTGCCAGCAGAATACAGGGGGCTTTGATGGACGAGCAGTACTTC. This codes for CASRIQGALMDEQYF.

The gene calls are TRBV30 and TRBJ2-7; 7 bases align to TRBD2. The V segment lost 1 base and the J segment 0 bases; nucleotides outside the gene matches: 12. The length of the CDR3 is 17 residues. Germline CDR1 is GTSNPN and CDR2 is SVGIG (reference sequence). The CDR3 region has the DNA TGTGCCTGGAGTGAAAAAGATAGCGGGTACAGCTCCTACGAGCAGTACTTC. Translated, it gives CAWSEKDSGYSSYEQYF.

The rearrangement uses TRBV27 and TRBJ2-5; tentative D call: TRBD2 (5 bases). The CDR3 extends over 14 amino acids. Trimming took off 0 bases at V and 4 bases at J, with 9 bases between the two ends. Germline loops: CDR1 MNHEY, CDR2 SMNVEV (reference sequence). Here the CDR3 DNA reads TGTGCCAGCAGTTTATCGTATCGGGGAGAGACCCAGTACTTC. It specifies CASSLSYRGETQYF.

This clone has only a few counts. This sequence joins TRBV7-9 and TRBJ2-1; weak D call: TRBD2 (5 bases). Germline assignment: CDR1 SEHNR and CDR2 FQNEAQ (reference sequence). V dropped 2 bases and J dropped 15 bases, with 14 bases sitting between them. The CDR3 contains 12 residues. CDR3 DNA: TGTGCCAGCAGCTTAAGGACTTATCCCTGGTTCTTC. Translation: CASSLRTYPWFF.

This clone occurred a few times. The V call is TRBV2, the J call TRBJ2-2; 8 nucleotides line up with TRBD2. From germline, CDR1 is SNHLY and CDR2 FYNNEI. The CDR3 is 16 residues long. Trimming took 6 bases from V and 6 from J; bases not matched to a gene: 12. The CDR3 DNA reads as TGTGCCAGCAGGTCCTGGAGCGGGAGAGGGTCCGGGGAGCTGTTTTTT. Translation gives CASRSWSGRGSGELFF.

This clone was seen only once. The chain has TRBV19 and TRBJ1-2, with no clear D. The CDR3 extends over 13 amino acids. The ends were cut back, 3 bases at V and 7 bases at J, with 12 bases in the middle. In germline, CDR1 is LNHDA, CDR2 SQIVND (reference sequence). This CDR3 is CASSIGEGVGYTF. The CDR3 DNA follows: TGTGCCAGTAGTATCGGAGAGGGTGTTGGCTACACCTTC.

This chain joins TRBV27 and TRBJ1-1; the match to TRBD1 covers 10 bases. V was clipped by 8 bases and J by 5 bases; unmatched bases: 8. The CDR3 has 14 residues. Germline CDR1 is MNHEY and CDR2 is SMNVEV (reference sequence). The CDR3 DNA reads TGTGCCAGCGGCCGGGACAGGGGAGTAACTGAAGCTTTCTTT. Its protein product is CASGRDRGVTEAFF.

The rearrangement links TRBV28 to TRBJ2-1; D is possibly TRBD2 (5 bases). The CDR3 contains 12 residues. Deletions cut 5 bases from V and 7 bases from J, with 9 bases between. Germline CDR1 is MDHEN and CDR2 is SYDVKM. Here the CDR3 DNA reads TGTGCCAGCAGTCTAACTAGGAATGAGCAGTTCTTC. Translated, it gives CASSLTRNEQFF. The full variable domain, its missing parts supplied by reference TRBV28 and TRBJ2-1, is DVKVTQSSRYLVKRTGEKVFLECVQDMDHENMFWYRQDPGLGLRLIYFSYDVKMKEKGDIPEGYSVSREKKERFSLILESASTNQTSMYLCASSLTRNEQFFGPGTRLTVL.

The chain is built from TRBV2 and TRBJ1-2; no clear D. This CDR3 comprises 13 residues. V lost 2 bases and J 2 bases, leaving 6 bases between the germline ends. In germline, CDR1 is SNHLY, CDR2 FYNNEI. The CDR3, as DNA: TGTGCCAGCAGTGAATTCGGGAACTATGGCTACACCTTC. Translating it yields CASSEFGNYGYTF. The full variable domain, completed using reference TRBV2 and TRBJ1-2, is EPEVTQTPSHQVTQMGQEVILRCVPISNHLYFYWYRQILGQKVEFLVSFYNNEISEKSEIFDDQFSVERPDGSNFTLKIRSTKLEDSAMYFCASSEFGNYGYTFGSGTRLTVV.

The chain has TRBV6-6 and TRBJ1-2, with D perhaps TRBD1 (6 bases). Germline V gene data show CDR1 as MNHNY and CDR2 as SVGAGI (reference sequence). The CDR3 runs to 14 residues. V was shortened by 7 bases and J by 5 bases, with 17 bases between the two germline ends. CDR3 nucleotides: TGTGCCAGCATGGGGGACACGGCTACTTATGGCTACACCTTC. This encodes CASMGDTATYGYTF.

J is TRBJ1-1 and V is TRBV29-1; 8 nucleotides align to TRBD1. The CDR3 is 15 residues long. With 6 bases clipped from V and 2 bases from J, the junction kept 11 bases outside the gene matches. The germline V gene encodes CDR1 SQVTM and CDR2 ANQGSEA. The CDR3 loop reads CSVYNRGNFNTEAFF. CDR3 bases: TGCAGCGTATACAACAGGGGGAACTTCAACACTGAAGCTTTCTTT.

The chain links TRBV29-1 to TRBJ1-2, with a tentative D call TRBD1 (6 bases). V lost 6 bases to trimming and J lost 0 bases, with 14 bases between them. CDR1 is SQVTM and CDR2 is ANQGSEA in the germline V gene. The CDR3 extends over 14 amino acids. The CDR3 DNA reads TGCAGCGTCCCAACAGGGATAGCTAACTATGGCTACACCTTC. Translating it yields CSVPTGIANYGYTF.

As DNA, the CDR3 is TGTGCCAGCTCACCGGGACAGTGGAACACTGAAGCTTTCTTT. Translation: CASSPGQWNTEAFF. The rearrangement uses TRBV18 and TRBJ1-1; 7 nucleotides align to TRBD1. The germline V gene has CDR1 KGHSH and CDR2 LQKENI. The CDR3 has 14 residues. Trimming cost V 3 bases and J 1 base; bases outside gene matches: 2.

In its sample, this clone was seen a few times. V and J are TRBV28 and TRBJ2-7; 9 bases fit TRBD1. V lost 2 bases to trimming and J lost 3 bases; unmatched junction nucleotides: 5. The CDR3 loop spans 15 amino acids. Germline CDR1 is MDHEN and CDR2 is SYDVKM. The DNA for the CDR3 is TGTGCCAGCAGTTTACTGGGACAGGGAAGCTACGAGCAGTACTTC. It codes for CASSLLGQGSYEQYF.